This record covers a single T cell receptor (beta chain). Its antigen is currently unknown. CDR1 is ENHRY, CDR2 SYGVKD, per germline. V was pared by 2 bases and J by 5 bases, with 5 bases of the junction left unmatched. The length of the CDR3 is 15 residues. These data originate in a study of shared clonotypes between healthy human individuals. Whole-study context: Three men and a couple of women, aged 18 to 49, were donors. Study-wide results and limits: Only blood was sampled; tissue repertoires likely differ.

An even split of each subset's genomic DNA across several immunoSEQ plates was performed. TCRdb's copy holds only in-frame clones and misses some; the assay was immunoSEQ multiplex PCR. The sample includes more than 400,000 clones, about 78% of them seen just once. The sequence derives from a woman aged 40 to 55 in good health. Some clones in this sample may be carry-over from other donors' samples. Specimen: PBMCs. The chain employs TRBV10-3 and TRBJ1-2; 10 bases fit TRBD1. CDR3 nucleotides: TGTGCCATCAGTGAGGCGGACAGGGGGAAGTATGGCTACACCTTC. Its protein is CAISEADRGKYGYTF.